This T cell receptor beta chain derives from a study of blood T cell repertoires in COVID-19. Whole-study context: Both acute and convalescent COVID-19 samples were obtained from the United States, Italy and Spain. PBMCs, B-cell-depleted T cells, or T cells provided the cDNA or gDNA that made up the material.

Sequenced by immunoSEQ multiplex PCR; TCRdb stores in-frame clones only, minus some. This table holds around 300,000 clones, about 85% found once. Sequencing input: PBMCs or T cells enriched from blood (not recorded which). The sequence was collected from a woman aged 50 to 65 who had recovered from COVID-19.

The CDR3 spells CASSGRGSYSGNTIYF. As DNA, the CDR3 is TGTGCCAGCAGCGGCAGGGGAAGTTACTCTGGAAACACCATATATTTT. The gene calls are TRBV2 and TRBJ1-3, with D perhaps TRBD1 (6 bases). The V gene lost 6 bases and the J gene lost 0 bases, with 15 bases spanning the gap. This CDR3 is built from 16 residues. In germline, CDR1 is SNHLY, CDR2 FYNNEI.